This T cell receptor beta chain was documented in a study of blood T cell repertoires in COVID-19. Across the study: The samples span acute and convalescent COVID-19 from the United States, Italy and Spain. From T cells, B-cell-depleted T cells, or PBMCs came the material, which was cDNA or gDNA.

Germline assignment: CDR1 SQVTM and CDR2 ANQGSEA. J was trimmed by 4 bases and V by 3 bases; bases with no gene match: 5. CDR3 length: 15 residues. This clone showed up just once. Authors' analysis steps: For nucleated cells, counts were estimated from reference gene primer amplification. The protocol was immunoSEQ multiplex PCR, while the TCRdb copy is restricted to in-frame clones and leaves out a portion. V and J calls and clone size are those listed in that table; D and trimming were worked out from the DNA. The sample lists 87,000 or so clones; more than 70% were seen once. The specimen was peripheral blood. This TCR came from a woman of 80 years or more in a cohort sampled during active or convalescent COVID-19. The rearrangement links TRBV29-1 to TRBJ2-2; TRBD2 matches at 10 bases. The CDR3 sequence is CSVDSSGSSTGELFF. The CDR3 nucleotides read TGCAGCGTTGATTCTAGCGGGAGTAGCACCGGGGAGCTGTTTTTT.